Listed below are T cell receptor beta chains from one sample, sequenced in a study of CD8 T cells in Susac syndrome. Each CDR3 protein gets one entry after TCRdb re-called the immunoSEQ multiplex PCR reads with MiXCR. Among 150,000 to 200,000 distinct CDR3 sequences, over 85% were seen once, and the ten largest hold about 0.088%. The sequenced sample consisted of CD4+ T cells from PBMCs. These receptors were collected from a human donor with multiple sclerosis. Both conserved end residues are part of each CDR3. The D gene is left open where the match is weak. Only some rows state a clone size, as once, few, many or a class for expanded clones.

d_gene,v_gene,abundance,j_gene,CDR3nt,CDR3aa
TRBD2,TRBV5-1,-,TRBJ2-2,TGCGCCAGCAGCCTCACCAGCGGGGGTAGCACCGGGGAGCTGTTTTTT,CASSLTSGGSTGELFF
-,TRBV14,-,TRBJ1-2,TGTGCCAGCAGCGGTACCGTTAACTATGGCTACACCTTC,CASSGTVNYGYTF
-,TRBV2,-,TRBJ2-3,TGTGCCAGCAGTGTACTAGCCAGCAGTACGCAGTATTTT,CASSVLASSTQYF
-,TRBV29-1,-,TRBJ2-3,TGCAGCGTTGGTGGGACACTCACAGATACGCAGTATTTT,CSVGGTLTDTQYF
-,TRBV5-6,once,TRBJ2-7,TGTGCCAGCAGCACAGAACCCTACGAGCAGTACTTC,CASSTEPYEQYF
-,TRBV6-2/TRBV6-3,once,TRBJ1-1,TGTGCCAGCAGTTACCTTAGGGCCGGCGCTGAAGCTTTCTTT,CASSYLRAGAEAFF
-,TRBV5-4,-,TRBJ1-6,TGTGCCAGCAGTCTCGGTAGTGCGGATTCACCCCTCCACTTT,CASSLGSADSPLHF
-,TRBV5-6,-,TRBJ2-5,TGTGCCAGCAGCTCGTCGGGGAAGGAGACCCAGTACTTC,CASSSSGKETQYF
TRBD2,TRBV20-1,-,TRBJ2-7,TGCAGTGCTACTCATAGCGGGGGGTTTTACGAGCAGTACTTC,CSATHSGGFYEQYF
-,TRBV12-3/TRBV12-4,-,TRBJ2-5,TGTGCCAGCAGTCGGACCCTCGAGGCCCAGTACTTC,CASSRTLEAQYF
-,TRBV27,-,TRBJ1-6,TGTGCCAGCAGATGGGGTCGTGTCGCACCCCTCCACTTT,CASRWGRVAPLHF
-,TRBV28,once,TRBJ1-4,TGTGCCAGCAGCCAAAGCGGTGGGGGTGAAAAACTGTTTTTT,CASSQSGGGEKLFF
-,TRBV20-1,-,TRBJ1-2,TGCAGTGCTAGAGATTCGGCAGCTTTCGGCTACACCTTC,CSARDSAAFGYTF
-,TRBV12-3/TRBV12-4,-,TRBJ1-1,TGTGCCAGCAGTTTAGCGCGGCAGAGAAACACTGAAGCTTTCTTT,CASSLARQRNTEAFF
-,TRBV2,-,TRBJ2-6,TGTGCCAGCAGTGAAAGCCGCTCTGGGGCCAACGTCCTGACTTTC,CASSESRSGANVLTF
-,TRBV20-1,-,TRBJ2-2,TGCAGTGCTAGGGTTGGTGGGTCGGGCACCGGGGAGCTGTTTTTT,CSARVGGSGTGELFF
TRBD1,TRBV5-4,-,TRBJ1-2,TGTGCCAGCAGCTGGCCCCCGGGACAGGGTGCCTATGGCTACACCTTC,CASSWPPGQGAYGYTF
TRBD1,TRBV20-1,-,TRBJ2-6,TGCAGTGCTAGAGATCAGGGGGCGGAAGGGGCCAACGTCCTGACTTTC,CSARDQGAEGANVLTF
TRBD1,TRBV7-9,-,TRBJ2-3,TGTGCCAGCAGCTGGCGGGACAGGGGCACAGATACGCAGTATTTT,CASSWRDRGTDTQYF
-,TRBV19,-,TRBJ2-6,TGTGCCAGTAGGACAGAGTCTGGGGCCAACGTCCTGACTTTC,CASRTESGANVLTF
-,TRBV25-1,once,TRBJ2-1,TGTGCCAGCAGTGAATTGGGGAGGCTGTCTGATGAGCAGTTCTTC,CASSELGRLSDEQFF
-,TRBV3-1,-,TRBJ2-5,TGTGCCAGCAGCCAAGTGGACTTCCAACAAGAGACCCAGTACTTC,CASSQVDFQQETQYF
TRBD2,TRBV27,-,TRBJ2-7,TGTGCCAGCACTTTGAGACTAGCGGGTACCTACGAGCAGTACTTC,CASTLRLAGTYEQYF
TRBD2,TRBV5-4,-,TRBJ2-1,TGTGCCAGCAGCTCCCTAGTTGCGGGAGGGCCGTATGAGCAGTTCTTC,CASSSLVAGGPYEQFF
-,TRBV5-8,-,TRBJ2-7,TGTGCCAGCATGGAGGGCCCCAGGGCTTTGACCTACGAGCAGTACTTC,CASMEGPRALTYEQYF
-,TRBV11-2,-,TRBJ2-5,TGTGCCAGCAGCTCTGGCGGTCTTCAAGAGACCCAGTACTTC,CASSSGGLQETQYF
TRBD2,TRBV5-4,-,TRBJ2-1,TGTGCCAGCAGCCCGGCGGGACTAGCGGGATGGGATGAGCAGTTCTTC,CASSPAGLAGWDEQFF
TRBD1,TRBV18,-,TRBJ1-5,TGTGCCAGCTCACCACGGGCTGGGACAGGCGGCGGGCCCCAGCATTTT,CASSPRAGTGGGPQHF
-,TRBV28,-,TRBJ1-2,TGTGCCAGCAGTTCCCGGGACTATGGCTACACCTTC,CASSSRDYGYTF
TRBD1,TRBV3-1,few,TRBJ2-3,TGTGCCAGCAGCCGGGACAGGAGCACAGATACGCAGTATTTT,CASSRDRSTDTQYF
-,TRBV2,few,TRBJ2-3,TGTGCCAGCTCGGGGGCGGGCACAGATACGCAGTATTTT,CASSGAGTDTQYF
TRBD2,TRBV20-1,-,TRBJ2-3,TGCAGTGCTAGACTTTGGAGCGGGAGGATTAGCACAGATACGCAGTATTTT,CSARLWSGRISTDTQYF
TRBD2,TRBV20-1,-,TRBJ2-7,TGCAGTGCTAGAAAAGCGGGAGTTCTCGAGCAGTACTTC,CSARKAGVLEQYF
-,TRBV15,-,TRBJ2-7,TGTGCCACCAGCAGAGCGAGCTCCTACGAGCAGTACTTC,CATSRASSYEQYF
-,TRBV11-2,-,TRBJ1-3,TGTGCCAGCACCCACCTGGGGGTCGGAAACACCATATATTTT,CASTHLGVGNTIYF
-,TRBV29-1,-,TRBJ2-2,TGCAGCGCCGAAGGAGGTTCGGGAGCAAGCGGGGAGCTGTTTTTT,CSAEGGSGASGELFF
-,TRBV24-1,-,TRBJ2-4,TGTGCCACCACGGACAGTAAAAACATTCAGTACTTC,CATTDSKNIQYF
TRBD2,TRBV6-2/TRBV6-3,-,TRBJ2-5,TGTGCCAGCAGGATTAGCGGGAGAGGGGAGACCCAGTACTTC,CASRISGRGETQYF
-,TRBV6-2/TRBV6-3,-,TRBJ2-7,TGTGCCAGCAGCCCGGTGGGCGCAGACTACGAGCAGTACTTC,CASSPVGADYEQYF